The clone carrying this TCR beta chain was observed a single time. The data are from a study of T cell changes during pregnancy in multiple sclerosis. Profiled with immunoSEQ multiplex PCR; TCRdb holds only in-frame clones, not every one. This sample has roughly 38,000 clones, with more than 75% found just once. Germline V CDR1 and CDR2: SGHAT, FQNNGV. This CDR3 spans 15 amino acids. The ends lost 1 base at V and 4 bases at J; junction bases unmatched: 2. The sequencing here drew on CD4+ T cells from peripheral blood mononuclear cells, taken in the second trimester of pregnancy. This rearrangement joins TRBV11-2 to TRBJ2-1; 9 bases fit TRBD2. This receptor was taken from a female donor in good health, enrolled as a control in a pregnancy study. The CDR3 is CASSLVAGVYNEQFF. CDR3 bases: TGTGCCAGCAGCTTAGTAGCGGGGGTGTACAATGAGCAGTTCTTC.